The subject of this entry is one T cell receptor beta chain. Its antigen is unknown. Trimming cost V 3 bases and J 6 bases, with 18 bases left between them. CDR3 length: 16 amino acids. Per germline, CDR1 SNHLY and CDR2 FYNNEI. These data come from a study of CD8 T cell repertoires and HIV-1 epitope variants. Turning to the study itself: IL-2, IL-7 and IL-15 were added on days 3 and 7 of 10-day cultures.

This table comes from immunoSEQ multiplex PCR, and its TCRdb copy is limited to in-frame clones, with some not included. The sample consists of several thousand clones, approximately 68% of them appearing once. Material for sequencing was cultured CD8+ T cells derived from PBMCs. This receptor was obtained from a male donor with HIV. The chain carries TRBV2 and TRBJ1-5; TRBD1 might be the D (6 bases). For the CDR3, the DNA is TGTGCCAGCAGTGAGGGTGGCAGGGGAATTGGTCAGCCCCAGCATTTT. This encodes CASSEGGRGIGQPQHF. The entire variable domain, with the rest obtained from reference TRBV2 and TRBJ1-5, is as follows: EPEVTQTPSHQVTQMGQEVILRCVPISNHLYFYWYRQILGQKVEFLVSFYNNEISEKSEIFDDQFSVERPDGSNFTLKIRSTKLEDSAMYFCASSEGGRGIGQPQHFGDGTRLSIL.